These 25 T cell receptor beta chains came from one sample sequenced in a study of OX40 agonist ivuxolimab in advanced cancers. TCRdb's table, derived via immunoSEQ multiplex PCR, lists solely in-frame clones and lacks some. The data hold around 79,000 clones, with approximately 86% observed a single time. The specimen comprised CD4+ or CD8+ T cells sorted from blood, sampled in a trial of the OX40 agonist ivuxolimab. All receptors derive from an adult with an advanced solid tumor such as melanoma, head and neck, liver or kidney cancer.

This clone came up a few times. V usage is TRBV10-2 and J usage is TRBJ1-4, with D hard to call. V shed 2 bases and J shed 5 bases, with 15 bases lying between them. The germline V gene encodes CDR1 WSHSY and CDR2 SAAADI. The CDR3 covers 16 residues. CDR3 sequence (DNA): TGCGCCAGCAGTGAGAGACCTCCAGGATTGAATGAAAAACTGTTTTTT. It yields the protein CASSERPPGLNEKLFF.

The chain links TRBV27 to TRBJ2-2; D is ambiguous. Germline V gives CDR1 MNHEY, CDR2 SMNVEV (reference sequence). This CDR3 has 12 residues. Trimming took off 5 bases at V and 6 bases at J, with 7 bases between the two ends. The CDR3 DNA sequence: TGTGCCAGCAGTAGGCTGCCCGGGGAGCTGTTTTTT. It encodes CASSRLPGELFF.

This chain connects TRBV4-2 to TRBJ1-1; D remains ambiguous. Germline assignment: CDR1 LGHNA and CDR2 YNFKEQ. The CDR3 totals 13 residues. Trimming took off 6 bases at V and 6 bases at J, with 14 bases between the two ends. The CDR3 DNA reads as TGTGCCAGCAGGCGGGGAGCGGAGGCTGAAGCTTTCTTT. The encoded protein is CASRRGAEAEAFF.

The rearrangement links TRBV10-2 to TRBJ2-5; no reliable D call. This CDR3 has 14 residues. Germline V gene lookup returns CDR1 WSHSY and CDR2 SAAADI. V was pared by 8 bases and J by 2 bases, with 15 bases between. DNA for the CDR3: TGCGCCAGCGCGGATGGAAGGTGGCAAGAGACCCAGTACTTC. It specifies CASADGRWQETQYF.

The chain recombines TRBV7-2 with TRBJ1-3, with D possibly being TRBD1 (5 bases). The V end lost 5 bases, the J end lost 9 bases, and 23 bases lay between the germline ends. CDR3 length equals 16 residues. Germline loops: CDR1 SGHTA, CDR2 FQGNSA. CDR3 nucleotides: TGTGCCAGCAGCCCATATACGCCGGGGGGTTTAGGCACCATATATTTT. Protein sequence: CASSPYTPGGLGTIYF. Complete variable domain (other parts from reference TRBV7-2 and TRBJ1-3): GAGVSQSPSNKVTEKGKDVELRCDPISGHTALYWYRQSLGQGLEFLIYFQGNSAPDKSGLPSDRFSAERTGGSVSTLTIQRTQQEDSAVYLCASSPYTPGGLGTIYFGEGSWLTVV.

The rearrangement uses TRBV30 and TRBJ1-6, with unresolved D. V lost 5 bases, J lost 11 bases, and 16 bases lay in between. Germline CDR1 GTSNPN, CDR2 SVGIG (reference sequence). CDR3 length: 13 amino acids. Written as DNA, the CDR3 is TGTGCCTGGCGCGAAGAGGGAAGGACACCCCTCCACTTT. Translating it yields CAWREEGRTPLHF. The variable domain in full, with the rest retrieved from reference TRBV30 and TRBJ1-6, is SQTIHQWPATLVQPVGSPLSLECTVEGTSNPNLYWYRQAAGRGLQLLFYSVGIGQISSEVPQNLSASRPQDRQFILSSKKLLLSDSGFYLCAWREEGRTPLHFGNGTRLTVT.

This rearrangement joins TRBV5-1 to TRBJ1-1; a possible D gene is TRBD1 (6 bases). The V end lost 0 bases, the J end lost 1 base, and 13 bases lay between the germline ends. The CDR3 loop spans 16 amino acids. Germline V gene data show CDR1 as SGHRS and CDR2 as YFSETQ. CDR3 in amino acids: CASSLAGRGGNTEAFF. DNA for the CDR3: TGCGCCAGCAGCTTGGCCGGCAGGGGAGGGAACACTGAAGCTTTCTTT. The full variable domain, its missing parts supplied by reference TRBV5-1 and TRBJ1-1, is KAGVTQTPRYLIKTRGQQVTLSCSPISGHRSVSWYQQTPGQGLQFLFEYFSETQRNKGNFPGRFSGRQFSNSRSEMNVSTLELGDSALYLCASSLAGRGGNTEAFFGQGTRLTVV.

This rearrangement joins TRBV6-1 to TRBJ2-1; TRBD1 or TRBD2 may be the D gene (5 bases each). Germline lookup yields CDR1 MNHNS and CDR2 SASEGT. The CDR3 extends over 14 amino acids. V was pared by 6 bases and J by 0 bases, with 9 bases between. CDR3 sequence: CASSSGTSYNEQFF. CDR3 bases: TGTGCCAGCAGCTCAGGGACCTCCTACAATGAGCAGTTCTTC.

The chain combines TRBV7-2 with TRBJ1-2; no reliable D call. The germline V gene encodes CDR1 SGHTA and CDR2 FQGNSA. V was cut by 6 bases and J by 7 bases, with 24 bases left in between. This CDR3 spans 16 amino acids. DNA of the CDR3: TGTGCCAGCAGGCTAGAGACGGGAGGTTTGGTGGGTGGCTACACCTTC. Protein: CASRLETGGLVGGYTF.

In its sample, this clone was seen once. The J gene is TRBJ2-1, the V gene TRBV30; D gene uncertain. The CDR3 contains 13 residues. The V gene's germline CDR1 is GTSNPN and CDR2 SVGIG (reference sequence). The CDR3 loop reads CARAKGLIGEQFF. The DNA of the CDR3 is TGTGCGAGAGCGAAGGGCCTTATCGGTGAGCAGTTCTTC.

A few counts support this clone. V gene TRBV4-3 combines with J gene TRBJ2-3; D is perhaps TRBD2 (7 bases). This CDR3 contains 18 residues. Germline lookup yields CDR1 LGHNA and CDR2 YSLEER. Trimming shortened V by 2 bases and J by 1 base, and 19 bases separated the two germline ends. The CDR3 DNA sequence: TGCGCCAGCAGCCAAAGGAGTGGGGGGGCCGGTGGCACAGATACGCAGTATTTT. Translating it yields CASSQRSGGAGGTDTQYF.

The chain is built from TRBV30 and TRBJ1-5; possibly TRBD1 for D (5 bases). Trimming pared 0 bases from V and 4 bases from J, leaving 10 bases between. The CDR3 has 14 residues. Germline V gene lookup returns CDR1 GTSNPN and CDR2 SVGIG (reference sequence). CDR3 nucleotide sequence: TGTGCCTGGAGTGTAACAGGTGATAATCAGCCCCAGCATTTT. Its protein is CAWSVTGDNQPQHF.

The chain joins TRBV19 to TRBJ2-2; D assignment may be TRBD1 or TRBD2 (6 bases each). The ends were cut back, 3 bases at V and 7 bases at J, with 15 bases in the middle. The CDR3 length is 15 residues. Germline V lookup: CDR1 LNHDA, CDR2 SQIVND (reference sequence). The CDR3 reads CASSISGALGGELFF. In DNA form, the CDR3 reads TGTGCCAGTAGTATCTCGGGGGCCCTTGGCGGGGAGCTGTTTTTT.

The CDR3 DNA reads as TGCGCCAGCAGCCACCGGGACCGAACCTACGAGCAGTACTTC. It specifies CASSHRDRTYEQYF. The chain joins TRBV4-1 to TRBJ2-7; D is possibly TRBD1 or TRBD2 (5 bases each). V lost 3 bases and J lost 2, with 11 bases in between. This CDR3 has 14 residues. Germline V gene lookup returns CDR1 MGHRA and CDR2 YSYEKL.

The chain joins TRBV6-5 to TRBJ1-1, with 7 nucleotides matching TRBD1. The CDR3 consists of 13 residues. With 7 bases clipped from V and 5 bases from J, the junction kept 7 bases outside the gene matches. The germline V gene has CDR1 MNHEY and CDR2 SVGAGI. CDR3 nucleotides: TGTGCCAGCACTACAGGGGAGAGGACTGAAGCTTTCTTT. This sequence encodes CASTTGERTEAFF.

The rearrangement links TRBV7-2 to TRBJ1-1; the D is unclear. CDR1 is SGHTA and CDR2 is FQGNSA in the germline V gene. The CDR3 is 12 residues long. The germline V and J ends were trimmed by 7 bases and 5 bases, with 11 bases remaining between them. In nucleotides, the CDR3 is TGTGCCAGCAACCGCGGCCGAACTGAAGCTTTCTTT. Translating it yields CASNRGRTEAFF. Looking up the rest from reference TRBV7-2 and TRBJ1-1 gives the full variable domain: GAGVSQSPSNKVTEKGKDVELRCDPISGHTALYWYRQSLGQGLEFLIYFQGNSAPDKSGLPSDRFSAERTGGSVSTLTIQRTQQEDSAVYLCASNRGRTEAFFGQGTRLTVV.

This chain connects TRBV10-3 to TRBJ2-7, with 7 positions matching TRBD1. Germline loops: CDR1 ENHRY, CDR2 SYGVKD. The CDR3 length is 14 residues. V was pared by 6 bases and J by 0 bases, with 5 bases of the junction left unmatched. The CDR3 bases are TGTGCCATCAGCACAGGGGCGGACTCCTACGAGCAGTACTTC. This sequence encodes CAISTGADSYEQYF.

CDR3: CASSEAWGYGYTF. In nucleotides, the CDR3 is TGTGCCAGCAGTGAAGCATGGGGATATGGCTACACCTTC. This chain uses TRBV6-1 with TRBJ1-2; D is unclear. CDR1 MNHNS and CDR2 SASEGT come from the germline V gene. V dropped 0 bases and J dropped 5 bases, with 7 bases sitting between them. There are 13 residues in the CDR3.

The CDR3 loop reads CASSFVGGQETQYF. The CDR3 DNA sequence: TGCGCCAGCAGCTTCGTCGGGGGCCAAGAGACCCAGTACTTC. The chain combines TRBV5-1 with TRBJ2-5; D is possibly TRBD2 (6 bases). There are 14 residues in the CDR3. Between the trimmed V and J ends, which lost 2 bases and 1 base, there was a span of 9 bases. Germline V lookup: CDR1 SGHRS, CDR2 YFSETQ. The complete variable domain, with remaining parts taken from reference TRBV5-1 and TRBJ2-5, reads KAGVTQTPRYLIKTRGQQVTLSCSPISGHRSVSWYQQTPGQGLQFLFEYFSETQRNKGNFPGRFSGRQFSNSRSEMNVSTLELGDSALYLCASSFVGGQETQYFGPGTRLLVL.

This sequence joins TRBV7-2 and TRBJ2-1; D is perhaps TRBD2 (7 bases). Germline V gene lookup returns CDR1 SGHTA and CDR2 FQGNSA. The CDR3 totals 17 residues. The germline V and J ends were trimmed by 5 bases and 5 bases, with 22 bases remaining between them. The CDR3 protein is CASSPRGRGPLDNEQFF. The DNA for the CDR3 is TGTGCCAGCAGCCCCCGGGGGCGGGGGCCCCTGGACAATGAGCAGTTCTTC.

V gene TRBV5-4 combines with J gene TRBJ2-2, with 8 bases aligning to TRBD2. The V gene's germline CDR1 is SGHNT and CDR2 YYREEE (reference sequence). The V segment lost 4 bases and the J segment 5 bases; nucleotides outside the gene matches: 13. This CDR3 comprises 17 residues. CDR3 residues: CASSASGTRAKTGELFF. The CDR3 DNA reads TGTGCCAGCAGCGCATCCGGGACTAGGGCTAAAACCGGGGAGCTGTTTTTT.

The V gene is TRBV5-1, the J gene TRBJ2-7; D is ambiguous. The CDR3 runs 14 residues. V dropped 4 bases and J dropped 4 bases, with 15 bases sitting between them. The germline V gene has CDR1 SGHRS and CDR2 YFSETQ. The CDR3, as DNA: TGCGCCAGCAGCCTGGACGCTCCCTCTTACGAGCAGTACTTC. It is translated as CASSLDAPSYEQYF.

This clone came up a few times. V gene TRBV10-1 combines with J gene TRBJ1-1, with D possibly being TRBD1 (6 bases). The CDR3 covers 13 residues. V was pared by 0 bases and J by 7 bases, with 9 bases between. Germline CDR1 reads WNHNN; CDR2 reads SYGVQD (reference sequence). The DNA of the CDR3 is TGCGCCAGCAGTGAGTCGAGGGGGGGTGAAGCTTTCTTT. This gives the protein CASSESRGGEAFF.

The chain carries TRBV6-6 and TRBJ1-5; D unresolved. CDR1 is MNHNY and CDR2 is SVGAGI in the germline V gene (reference sequence). V lost 4 bases and J 0 bases, leaving 13 bases between the germline ends. The CDR3 spans 16 residues. The CDR3 sequence: CASSSTSQVSNQPQHF. In nucleotides, the CDR3 is TGTGCCAGCAGTTCGACGTCACAAGTTAGCAATCAGCCCCAGCATTTT.

This clone was seen a few times. The V and J genes are TRBV6-6 and TRBJ2-7; perhaps TRBD1 as D (6 bases). CDR1 MNHNY and CDR2 SVGAGI come from the germline V gene (reference sequence). The ends were cut back, 1 base at V and 0 bases at J, with 13 bases in the middle. The CDR3 totals 16 residues. CDR3 residues: CASSYYRRGISYEQYF. CDR3 sequence (DNA): TGTGCCAGCAGTTACTACCGCAGGGGAATCTCCTACGAGCAGTACTTC.